This T cell receptor (beta chain) was identified during a study of molecular identifiers for immune sequencing clone quantification. Study-wide points: Highly expanded clone sizes could be underestimated by identical TCR molecules sharing a barcode.

In this sample, this clonotype turned up many times. Its antigen is not known. Germline V CDR1 and CDR2: MGHRA, YSYEKL. The ends were cut back, 1 base at V and 7 bases at J, with 14 bases in the middle. The CDR3 runs to 14 residues. Sequencing libraries of naive CD8 cells derived from approximately 20,000 to 980,000 sorted cells with 10%, 30% or 50% RNA. The CD8+CD4-CCR7+CD45RA+ phenotype defined the sorted naive CD8 T cells. TCRdb reprocessed the PCR reads via MiXCR and lists one record per CDR3 protein. Here the sample spans roughly 320,000 distinct CDR3 sequences, 20% to 25% being singletons. Sequenced material: naive CD8+ T cells from blood, with Jurkat cell RNA spiked in. The subset here: FACS-sorted CD8+CD4-CCR7+CD45RA+ naive T cells. This chain joins TRBV4-1 and TRBJ2-7; D remains ambiguous. The clonotype comes from a human donor in good health. Some libraries in this study had Jurkat cell RNA spiked in. The CDR3 loop reads CASSQGPTSGEQYF. As DNA, the CDR3 is TGCGCCAGCAGCCAAGGTCCCACCAGTGGAGAGCAGTACTTC.